The 21 T cell receptor beta chains below all came from one sample that was sequenced in a study of blood T cell repertoires in COVID-19. The method was immunoSEQ multiplex PCR; TCRdb's version includes in-frame clones alone and lacks a portion of them. Altogether roughly 700,000 clones are present, 80% to 90% being singletons, with the ten largest covering under 0.3%. Sequenced input: peripheral blood. These TCRs come from a woman aged 18-29 years with acute or convalescent COVID-19.

The V gene is TRBV3-1 (or the pseudogene TRBV3-2), the J gene TRBJ2-6, with D maybe TRBD2 (5 bases). CDR3 size: 19 residues. The germline gives CDR1 LGHDT, CDR2 YNNKEL (reference sequence). The V end was cut by 0 bases, the J end by 0 bases, with 15 bases between. CDR3 amino acids: CASSQEVQAEHSGANVLTF. DNA for the CDR3: TGTGCCAGCAGCCAAGAGGTCCAAGCGGAGCACTCTGGGGCCAACGTCCTGACTTTC.

The chain links TRBV6-5 to TRBJ1-2; 9 bases fit TRBD1. V shed 3 bases, J shed 5 bases, and the junction held 10 bases outside the gene matches. This CDR3 spans 16 amino acids. Germline loops: CDR1 MNHEY, CDR2 SVGAGI. The CDR3 DNA reads TGTGCCAGCAGTTATGGTACCGGGACAGGGAGATATGGCTACACCTTC. Its translation is CASSYGTGTGRYGYTF.

V and J are TRBV30 and TRBJ2-1; a possible D gene is TRBD1 (6 bases). CDR1 and CDR2 from the germline V gene are GTSNPN and SVGIG (reference sequence). V was shortened by 0 bases and J by 10 bases, with 13 bases between the two germline ends. This CDR3 has 13 residues. The CDR3 region is CAWSVVRGQEQFF. In nucleotides, the CDR3 is TGTGCCTGGAGTGTTGTCAGGGGCCAGGAGCAGTTCTTC.

This chain connects TRBV30 to TRBJ1-1; 7 bases are shared with TRBD1. Germline loops: CDR1 GTSNPN, CDR2 SVGIG (reference sequence). The CDR3 is made up of 13 amino acids. The trim removed 8 bases at V and 1 base at J, leaving 7 bases unmatched. CDR3 region: CAHKTGSNTEAFF. In DNA form, the CDR3 reads TGTGCCCACAAGACAGGGTCGAACACTGAAGCTTTCTTT.

V and J are TRBV28 and TRBJ1-2; D is uncertain. V lost 2 bases to trimming and J lost 7 bases, with 8 bases between them. Germline V gene sequence: CDR1 MDHEN, CDR2 SYDVKM. The CDR3 contains 12 residues. In DNA form, the CDR3 reads TGTGCCAGCAGTTTAAACAGCTTTGGCTACACCTTC. Translated, it gives CASSLNSFGYTF.

This clone is a singleton in its sample. In the same sample, other DNA sequences code for this CDR3. The V call is TRBV11-2, the J call TRBJ1-2; maybe TRBD1 (5 bases). V was shortened by 2 bases and J by 2 bases, with 9 bases between the two germline ends. Germline V gene data show CDR1 as SGHAT and CDR2 as FQNNGV. CDR3 length: 14 amino acids. The CDR3 nucleotides read TGTGCCAGCAGCTTAAAAGGGGCCAACTATGGCTACACCTTC. This sequence encodes CASSLKGANYGYTF. Variable domain in full (rest from reference TRBV11-2 and TRBJ1-2): EAGVAQSPRYKIIEKRQSVAFWCNPISGHATLYWYQQILGQGPKLLIQFQNNGVVDDSQLPKDRFSAERLKGVDSTLKIQPAKLEDSAVYLCASSLKGANYGYTFGSGTRLTVV.

This clone was recorded once. The chain is built from TRBV6-2 or TRBV6-3 and TRBJ1-6; D unresolved. The germline gives CDR1 MNHEY, CDR2 SVGEGT. The V end lost 5 bases, the J end lost 0 bases, and 5 bases lay between the germline ends. The CDR3 loop spans 14 amino acids. CDR3 bases: TGTGCCAGCAGTCCGAGCTCCTATAATTCACCCCTCCACTTT. Protein sequence: CASSPSSYNSPLHF.

The chain uses TRBV19 and TRBJ1-6; 10 bases map to TRBD1. The CDR3 length is 15 residues. Germline CDR1 LNHDA, CDR2 SQIVND (reference sequence). J lost 7 bases, V lost 6 bases, and 6 bases had no gene match. CDR3 sequence reads: CASSRDRGYNSPLHF. The CDR3 region has the DNA TGTGCCAGTAGCCGGGACAGGGGTTACAATTCACCCCTCCACTTT. Full variable domain (rest looked up from reference TRBV19 and TRBJ1-6): DGGITQSPKYLFRKEGQNVTLSCEQNLNHDAMYWYRQDPGQGLRLIYYSQIVNDFQKGDIAEGYSVSREKKESFPLTVTSAQKNPTAFYLCASSRDRGYNSPLHFGNGTRLTVT.

The chain combines TRBV6-5 with TRBJ2-7; no definite D call. Germline CDR1 MNHEY, CDR2 SVGAGI. The CDR3 is 15 amino acids. V lost 2 bases and J lost 0, with 11 bases in between. The CDR3 DNA is TGTGCCAGCAGTTACGTTGCAAAGAGCTCCTACGAGCAGTACTTC. It specifies CASSYVAKSSYEQYF.

The chain employs TRBV5-6 and TRBJ1-1; possibly TRBD1 for D (5 bases). V lost 1 base and J lost 7, with 14 bases in between. From germline, CDR1 is SGHDT and CDR2 YYEEEE. The CDR3 loop spans 14 amino acids. The CDR3 here is CASSLFGGLVEAFF. The CDR3 DNA sequence: TGTGCCAGCAGCTTGTTTGGGGGGTTGGTTGAAGCTTTCTTT.

V usage is TRBV11-2 and J usage is TRBJ1-4; D gene uncertain. In germline, CDR1 is SGHAT, CDR2 FQNNGV. V was trimmed by 4 bases and J by 7 bases, leaving 7 bases between them. CDR3 size: 12 residues. CDR3 nucleotides: TGTGCCAGCAGCTCGGGTAGTGAAAAACTGTTTTTT. Translating gives CASSSGSEKLFF.

The J gene is TRBJ1-5, the V gene TRBV6-6, with 7 bases fitting TRBD1. There are 15 residues in the CDR3. Germline assignment: CDR1 MNHNY and CDR2 SVGAGI (reference sequence). Unmatched junction bases numbered 5, after V lost 6 bases and J lost 0 bases. In DNA form, the CDR3 reads TGTGCCAGCAGCCTCACAGGGGATAGCAATCAGCCCCAGCATTTT. This codes for CASSLTGDSNQPQHF.

The rearrangement uses TRBV3-1 (or the pseudogene TRBV3-2) and TRBJ1-5; D is undetermined. With 8 bases removed from V and 7 bases from J, the gap between germline ends came to 21 bases. The CDR3 consists of 15 residues. CDR1 LGHDT and CDR2 YNNKEL come from the germline V gene (reference sequence). CDR3 sequence reads: CASGHSCRSMQPQHF. The CDR3 DNA reads TGTGCCAGCGGTCACTCTTGCAGGTCGATGCAGCCCCAGCATTTT.

The chain links TRBV21-1 to TRBJ2-7; the DNA was not compared with TRBD1, the D call given in the table. TRBV21-1 is classified as a pseudogene. The CDR3 runs 16 residues. The chain's CDR3 is CASSKDFRTGPHEQYF. The CDR3, as DNA: TGTGCCAGCAGCAAAGACTTTCGGACAGGGCCCCACGAGCAGTACTTC.

The V and J genes are TRBV29-1 and TRBJ1-2; D unclear. Trimming shortened V by 5 bases and J by 3 bases, and 10 bases separated the two germline ends. The CDR3 totals 12 residues. Germline values: CDR1 SQVTM, CDR2 ANQGSEA. The CDR3 is CSVRTEDYGYTF. The DNA of the CDR3 is TGCAGCGTTCGAACGGAGGACTATGGCTACACCTTC.

This clone showed up just a few times. The chain couples TRBV11-2 to TRBJ1-1; 10 bases align to TRBD1. Germline V gene sequence: CDR1 SGHAT, CDR2 FQNNGV. Losses at the gene ends were 5 bases for V and 8 bases for J; bases not matched to a gene: 8. This CDR3 has 14 residues. This CDR3 reads CASSLRLDRGEAFF. Here the CDR3 DNA reads TGTGCCAGCAGCCTCCGGCTGGACAGGGGGGAAGCTTTCTTT.

The rearrangement links TRBV6-4 to TRBJ1-1; no firm D call. This CDR3 region has 18 residues. Trimming stripped 2 bases from V and 0 bases from J, with 19 bases between. The germline CDR1 and CDR2 sequences are MRHNA and SNTAGT. The CDR3 DNA sequence: TGTGCCAGCAGTGACGTCGGTTCTCTCGAAGAACTGAACACTGAAGCTTTCTTT. As protein: CASSDVGSLEELNTEAFF.

This clone came up a few times. The CDR3 spells CASSSIGRVHEQYF. CDR3 bases: TGTGCCAGCAGTTCCATCGGGAGGGTCCACGAGCAGTACTTC. The rearrangement links TRBV27 to TRBJ2-7, with TRBD2 matching 8 bases. Trimming cost V 4 bases and J 5 bases; bases outside gene matches: 7. Germline values: CDR1 MNHEY, CDR2 SMNVEV (reference sequence). This CDR3 has 14 residues.

This clone came up once. V and J are TRBV13 and TRBJ1-4, with D perhaps TRBD1 (6 bases). Germline values: CDR1 PRHDT, CDR2 FYEKMQ (reference sequence). V gave up 4 bases and J gave up 5 bases, with 14 bases separating them. This CDR3 is built from 15 residues. CDR3 bases: TGTGCCAGCAGCTACTCCGAGAGGGGGAATGAAAAACTGTTTTTT. Protein product: CASSYSERGNEKLFF.

V usage is TRBV10-3 and J usage is TRBJ1-3; unclear D gene. CDR1 and CDR2 from the germline V gene are ENHRY and SYGVKD. The V and J ends lost 8 bases and 0 bases respectively, with 11 bases between them. CDR3 size: 14 residues. The CDR3 region has the DNA TGTGCCATCGGTGCTGGGAGCTCTGGAAACACCATATATTTT. It translates to CAIGAGSSGNTIYF.

This rearrangement joins TRBV29-1 to TRBJ1-1; TRBD1 aligns across 8 bases. This CDR3 is 13 amino acids long. Looked up from germline, CDR1 is SQVTM and CDR2 is ANQGSEA. Trimming cost V 5 bases and J 5 bases; bases outside gene matches: 7. In DNA form, the CDR3 reads TGCAGCGTTTATCAAAACAGGGGGACTGAAGCTTTCTTT. Its translation is CSVYQNRGTEAFF.